The rows below give T cell receptor beta chains drawn from one sample of a study of T cell changes during pregnancy in multiple sclerosis. Method: immunoSEQ multiplex PCR; TCRdb's copy keeps in-frame clones and lacks some. The repertoire holds around 12,000 clones, with approximately 90% as singletons. Sequencing was performed on CD8+ T cells from peripheral blood mononuclear cells, taken in the second trimester of pregnancy. Receptors were obtained from a female donor in good health, enrolled as a control in a pregnancy study. Both conserved end residues are part of each CDR3. The D gene is left open where the match is weak. Clone size is given for some rows only: seen once, a few or many times, or a class if the clone is expanded.

- | TRBJ1-2 | TRBV13 | 14 | TRBD1 | TGTGCCAGCAGCACTGGACAGGGGGCGGTTGGCTACACCTTC | CASSTGQGAVGYTF
large | TRBJ1-5 | TRBV7-2 | 14 | TRBD1 | TGTGCCAGCAGTTCTGACAGGGTCGGTCAGCCCCAGCATTTT | CASSSDRVGQPQHF
- | TRBJ2-1 | TRBV29-1 | 20 | TRBD1 | TGCAGCGTCGCCGGGACAGACAATACACAGGTCTTTGGGACCAACAATGAGCAGTTCTTC | CSVAGTDNTQVFGTNNEQFF
- | TRBJ2-7 | TRBV4-2 | 16 | - | TGTGCCAGCAGCCAAGACCCCGGGAGTCCCTCACACGAGCAGTACTTC | CASSQDPGSPSHEQYF
large | TRBJ2-7 | TRBV13 | 14 | TRBD2 | TGTGCCAGCAGCTCGGGGGGGAGGCTCTACGAGCAGTACTTC | CASSSGGRLYEQYF
- | TRBJ2-7 | TRBV18 | 14 | - | TGTGCCAGCTCACCACCGCACAGCTCCTACGAGCAGTACTTC | CASSPPHSSYEQYF
- | TRBJ2-1 | TRBV6-5 | 15 | TRBD2 | TGTGCCAGCAGTTACGGAGCGGGGAGTTACAATGAGCAGTTCTTC | CASSYGAGSYNEQFF
- | TRBJ1-2 | TRBV29-1 | 14 | - | TGCAGCGTTGCGGCCTACAGGGTAACGGATGGCTACACCTTC | CSVAAYRVTDGYTF
- | TRBJ2-3 | TRBV13 | 15 | TRBD2 | TGTGCCAGCAGCTTAGCGGGGGGGGGCACAGATACGCAGTATTTT | CASSLAGGGTDTQYF
- | TRBJ2-7 | TRBV5-8 | 15 | - | TGTGCCAGCAGCTGGGGGCCGGACCCCTCCTACGAGCAGTACTTC | CASSWGPDPSYEQYF